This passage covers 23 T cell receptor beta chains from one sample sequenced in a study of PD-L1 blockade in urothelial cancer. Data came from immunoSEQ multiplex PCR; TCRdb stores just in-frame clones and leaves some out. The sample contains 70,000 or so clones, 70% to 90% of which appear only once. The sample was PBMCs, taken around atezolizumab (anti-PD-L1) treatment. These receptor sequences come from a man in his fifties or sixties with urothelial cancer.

The CDR3 region is CASNLQGSSYEQYF. The CDR3 DNA sequence: TGTGCCAGCAACTTACAGGGGAGCTCCTACGAGCAGTACTTC. This chain connects TRBV2 to TRBJ2-7, with 7 bases identical to TRBD1. This CDR3 has 14 amino acids. V gave up 7 bases and J gave up 0 bases; unmatched junction bases: 6. From germline, CDR1 is SNHLY and CDR2 FYNNEI.

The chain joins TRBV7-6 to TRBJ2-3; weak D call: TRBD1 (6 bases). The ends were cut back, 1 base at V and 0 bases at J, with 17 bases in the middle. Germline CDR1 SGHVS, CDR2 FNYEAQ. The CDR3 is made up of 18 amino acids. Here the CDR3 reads CASSLGYPTGGSTDTQYF. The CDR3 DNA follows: TGTGCCAGCAGCTTAGGGTACCCGACAGGAGGTAGCACAGATACGCAGTATTTT.

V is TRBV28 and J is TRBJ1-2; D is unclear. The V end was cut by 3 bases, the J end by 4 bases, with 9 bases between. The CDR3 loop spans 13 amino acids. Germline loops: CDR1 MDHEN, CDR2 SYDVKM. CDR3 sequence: CASSFSQIYGYTF. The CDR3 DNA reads TGTGCCAGCAGTTTTTCCCAGATCTATGGCTACACCTTC.

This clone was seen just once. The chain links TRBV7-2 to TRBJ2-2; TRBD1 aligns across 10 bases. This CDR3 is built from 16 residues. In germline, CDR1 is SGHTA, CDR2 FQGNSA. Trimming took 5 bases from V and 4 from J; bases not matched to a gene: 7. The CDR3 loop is CASSPSGQGGTGELFF. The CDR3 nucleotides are TGTGCCAGCAGCCCCAGCGGACAGGGGGGCACCGGGGAGCTGTTTTTT.

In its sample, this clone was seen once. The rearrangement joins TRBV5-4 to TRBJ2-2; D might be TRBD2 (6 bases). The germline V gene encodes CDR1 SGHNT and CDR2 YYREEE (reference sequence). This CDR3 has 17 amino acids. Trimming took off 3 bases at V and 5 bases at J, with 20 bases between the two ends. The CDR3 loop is CASSSTGRTTQTGELFF. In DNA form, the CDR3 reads TGTGCCAGCAGCTCAACGGGGCGGACTACCCAGACCGGGGAGCTGTTTTTT.

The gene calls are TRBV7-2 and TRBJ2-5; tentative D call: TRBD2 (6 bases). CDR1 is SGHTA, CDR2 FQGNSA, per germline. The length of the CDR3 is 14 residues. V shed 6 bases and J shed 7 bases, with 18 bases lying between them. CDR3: CASRPPGREGTQYF. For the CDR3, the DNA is TGTGCCAGCAGGCCGCCAGGGCGGGAAGGGACCCAGTACTTC.

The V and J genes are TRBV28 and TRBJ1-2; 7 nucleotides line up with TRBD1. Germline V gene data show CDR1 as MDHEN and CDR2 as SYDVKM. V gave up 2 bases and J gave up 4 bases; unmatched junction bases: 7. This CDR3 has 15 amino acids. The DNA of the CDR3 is TGTGCCAGCAGTTTAGGCGCAGGGGGGCGCTATGGCTACACCTTC. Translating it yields CASSLGAGGRYGYTF.

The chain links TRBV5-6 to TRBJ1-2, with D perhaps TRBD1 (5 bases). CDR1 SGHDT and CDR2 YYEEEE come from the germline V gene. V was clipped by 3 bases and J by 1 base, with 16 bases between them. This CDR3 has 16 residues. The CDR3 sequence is CASSSSFLGLNYGYTF. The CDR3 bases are TGTGCCAGCAGCTCCTCATTCCTGGGACTTAACTATGGCTACACCTTC.

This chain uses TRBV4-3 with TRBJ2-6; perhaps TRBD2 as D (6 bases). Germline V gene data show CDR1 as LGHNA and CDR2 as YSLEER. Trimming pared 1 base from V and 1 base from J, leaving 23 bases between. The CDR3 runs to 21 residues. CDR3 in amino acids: CASSQVMSDWGVGSGANVLTF. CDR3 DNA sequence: TGCGCCAGCAGCCAAGTCATGTCCGATTGGGGGGTGGGGTCTGGGGCCAACGTCCTGACTTTC.

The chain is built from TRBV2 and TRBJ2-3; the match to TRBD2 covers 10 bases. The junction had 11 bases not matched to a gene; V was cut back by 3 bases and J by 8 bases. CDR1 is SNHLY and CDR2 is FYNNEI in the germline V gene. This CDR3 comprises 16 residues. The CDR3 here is CASSEFSSGGRGTQYF. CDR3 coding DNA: TGTGCCAGCAGTGAGTTCTCTAGCGGGGGACGCGGTACGCAGTATTTT.

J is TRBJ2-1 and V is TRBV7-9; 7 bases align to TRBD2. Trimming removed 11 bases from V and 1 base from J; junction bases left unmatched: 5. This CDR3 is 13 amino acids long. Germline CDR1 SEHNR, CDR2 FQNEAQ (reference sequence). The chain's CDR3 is CAPGGTSYNEQFF. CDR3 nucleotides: TGTGCCCCCGGGGGGACTTCCTACAATGAGCAGTTCTTC.

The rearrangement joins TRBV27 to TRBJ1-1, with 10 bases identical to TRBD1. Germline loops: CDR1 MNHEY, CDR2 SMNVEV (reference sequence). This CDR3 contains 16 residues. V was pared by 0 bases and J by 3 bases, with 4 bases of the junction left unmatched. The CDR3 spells CASSLSGTGVHTEAFF. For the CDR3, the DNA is TGTGCCAGCAGTTTATCCGGGACAGGGGTTCACACTGAAGCTTTCTTT.

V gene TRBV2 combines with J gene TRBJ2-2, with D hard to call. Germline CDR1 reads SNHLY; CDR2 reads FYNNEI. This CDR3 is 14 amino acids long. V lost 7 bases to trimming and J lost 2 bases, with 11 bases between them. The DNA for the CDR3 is TGTGCCAGCATTAGAGGAGTTAACACCGGGGAGCTGTTTTTT. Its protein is CASIRGVNTGELFF.

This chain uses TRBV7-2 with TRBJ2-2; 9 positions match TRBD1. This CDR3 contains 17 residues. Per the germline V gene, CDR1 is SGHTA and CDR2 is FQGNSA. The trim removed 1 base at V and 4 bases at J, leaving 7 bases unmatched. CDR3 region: CASSLGRGQGPTGELFF. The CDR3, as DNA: TGTGCCAGCAGCTTAGGACGGGGACAGGGCCCCACCGGGGAGCTGTTTTTT.

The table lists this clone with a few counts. CDR3 bases: TGTGCCAGTAGTATGGGCGGGGCTAGCGGCGAGCAGTACTTC. Translating gives CASSMGGASGEQYF. The chain has TRBV19 and TRBJ2-7, with 7 positions matching TRBD2. V shed 3 bases, J shed 6 bases, and the junction held 8 bases outside the gene matches. In germline, CDR1 is LNHDA, CDR2 SQIVND (reference sequence). The CDR3 loop spans 14 amino acids.

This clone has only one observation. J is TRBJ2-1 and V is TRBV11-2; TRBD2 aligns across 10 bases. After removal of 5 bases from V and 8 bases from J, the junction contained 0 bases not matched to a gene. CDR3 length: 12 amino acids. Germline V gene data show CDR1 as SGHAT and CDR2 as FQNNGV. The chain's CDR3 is CASSLAGDEQFF. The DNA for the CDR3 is TGTGCCAGCAGCCTAGCGGGAGATGAGCAGTTCTTC. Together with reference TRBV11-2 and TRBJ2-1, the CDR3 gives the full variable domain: EAGVAQSPRYKIIEKRQSVAFWCNPISGHATLYWYQQILGQGPKLLIQFQNNGVVDDSQLPKDRFSAERLKGVDSTLKIQPAKLEDSAVYLCASSLAGDEQFFGPGTRLTVL.

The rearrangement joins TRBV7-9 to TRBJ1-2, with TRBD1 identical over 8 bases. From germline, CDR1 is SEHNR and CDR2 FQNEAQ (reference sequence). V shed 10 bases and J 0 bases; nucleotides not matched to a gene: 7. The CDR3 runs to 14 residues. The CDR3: CATAGTGANYGYTF. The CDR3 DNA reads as TGTGCCACCGCCGGGACAGGCGCTAACTATGGCTACACCTTC. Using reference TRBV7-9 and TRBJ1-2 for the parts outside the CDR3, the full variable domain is DTGVSQNPRHKITKRGQNVTFRCDPISEHNRLYWYRQTLGQGPEFLTYFQNEAQLEKSRLLSDRFSAERPKGSFSTLEIQRTEQGDSAMYLCATAGTGANYGYTFGSGTRLTVV.

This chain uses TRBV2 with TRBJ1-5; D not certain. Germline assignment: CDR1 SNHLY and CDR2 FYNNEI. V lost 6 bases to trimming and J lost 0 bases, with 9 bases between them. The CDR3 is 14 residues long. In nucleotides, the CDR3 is TGTGCCAGCAGCCGAGGAGGTAGCAATCAGCCCCAGCATTTT. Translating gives CASSRGGSNQPQHF.

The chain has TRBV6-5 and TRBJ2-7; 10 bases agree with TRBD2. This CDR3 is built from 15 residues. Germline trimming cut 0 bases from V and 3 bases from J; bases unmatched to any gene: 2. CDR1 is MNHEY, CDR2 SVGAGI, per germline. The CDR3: CASSYSTSGLYEQYF. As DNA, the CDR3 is TGTGCCAGCAGTTACTCGACTAGCGGGCTCTACGAGCAGTACTTC.

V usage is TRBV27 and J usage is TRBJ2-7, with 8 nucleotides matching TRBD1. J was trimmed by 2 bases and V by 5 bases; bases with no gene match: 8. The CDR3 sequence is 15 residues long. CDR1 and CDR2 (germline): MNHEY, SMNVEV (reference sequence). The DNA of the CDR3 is TGTGCCAGCAGTCGAGCCTGGGACAGGACCTACGAGCAGTACTTC. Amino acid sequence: CASSRAWDRTYEQYF.

DNA for the CDR3: TGTGCCAGCAGCTTAGCGCTCGGGTACCAAGAGACCCAGTACTTC. Amino acid sequence: CASSLALGYQETQYF. The chain combines TRBV7-8 with TRBJ2-5; no firm D call. The CDR3 runs 15 residues. V gave up 0 bases and J gave up 0 bases, with 8 bases separating them. In germline, CDR1 is SGHVS, CDR2 FQNEAQ.

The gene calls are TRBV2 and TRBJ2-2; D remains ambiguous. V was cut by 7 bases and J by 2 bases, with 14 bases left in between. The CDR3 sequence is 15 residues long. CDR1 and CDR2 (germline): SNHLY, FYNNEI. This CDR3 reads CASTAKSGNTGELFF. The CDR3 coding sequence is TGTGCCAGCACTGCGAAATCCGGTAACACCGGGGAGCTGTTTTTT.

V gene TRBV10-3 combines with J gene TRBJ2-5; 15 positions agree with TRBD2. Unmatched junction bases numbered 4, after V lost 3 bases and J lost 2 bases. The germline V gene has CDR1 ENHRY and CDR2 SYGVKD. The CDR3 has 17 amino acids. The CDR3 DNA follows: TGTGCCATCAGTGACCCCGGACTAGCGGGAGGGCAAGAGACCCAGTACTTC. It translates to CAISDPGLAGGQETQYF.